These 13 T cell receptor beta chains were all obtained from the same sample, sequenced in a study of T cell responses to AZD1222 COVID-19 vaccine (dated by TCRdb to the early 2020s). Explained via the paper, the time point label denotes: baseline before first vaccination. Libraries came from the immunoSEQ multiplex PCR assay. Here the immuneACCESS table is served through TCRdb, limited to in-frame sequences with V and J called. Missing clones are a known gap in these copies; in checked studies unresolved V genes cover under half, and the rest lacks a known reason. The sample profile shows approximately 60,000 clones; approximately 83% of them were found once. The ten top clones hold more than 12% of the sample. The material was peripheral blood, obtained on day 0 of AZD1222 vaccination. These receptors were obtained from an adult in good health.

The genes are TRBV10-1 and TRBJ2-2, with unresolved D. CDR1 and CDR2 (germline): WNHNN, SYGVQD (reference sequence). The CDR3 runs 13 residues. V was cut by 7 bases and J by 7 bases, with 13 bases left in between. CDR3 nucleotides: TGCGCCAGCACGGCAGGCGACATCGGGGAGCTGTTTTTT. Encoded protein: CASTAGDIGELFF.

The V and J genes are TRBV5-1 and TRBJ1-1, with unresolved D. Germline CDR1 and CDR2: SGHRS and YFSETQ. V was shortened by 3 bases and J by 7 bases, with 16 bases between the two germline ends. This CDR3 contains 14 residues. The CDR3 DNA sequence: TGCGCCAGCAGCTCGACGACTGGGTATGATGAAGCTTTCTTT. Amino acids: CASSSTTGYDEAFF.

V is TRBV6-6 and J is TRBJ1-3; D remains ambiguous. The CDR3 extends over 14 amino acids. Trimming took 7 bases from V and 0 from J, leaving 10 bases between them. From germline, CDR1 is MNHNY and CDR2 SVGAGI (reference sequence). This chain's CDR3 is CASTQESSGNTIYF. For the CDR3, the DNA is TGTGCCAGCACCCAGGAAAGCTCTGGAAACACCATATATTTT.

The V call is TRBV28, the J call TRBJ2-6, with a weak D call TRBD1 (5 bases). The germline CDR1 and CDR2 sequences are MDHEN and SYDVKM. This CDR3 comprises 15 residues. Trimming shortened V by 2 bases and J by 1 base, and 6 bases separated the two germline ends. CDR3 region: CASSLQGSGANVLTF. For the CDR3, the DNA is TGTGCCAGCAGTTTACAGGGTTCTGGGGCCAACGTCCTGACTTTC.

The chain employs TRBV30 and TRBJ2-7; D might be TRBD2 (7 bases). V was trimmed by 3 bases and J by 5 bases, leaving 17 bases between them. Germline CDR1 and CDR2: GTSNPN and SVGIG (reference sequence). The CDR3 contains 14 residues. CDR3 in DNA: TGTGCCTGGAGCCCAATAAGGGGGAGGGACGAGCAGTACTTC. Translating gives CAWSPIRGRDEQYF.

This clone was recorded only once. The CDR3 coding sequence is TGCGCCAGCAGTCTAGGTCTATCGGGCAATCAGCCCCAGCATTTT. Translating it yields CASSLGLSGNQPQHF. The chain joins TRBV4-3 to TRBJ1-5; D remains ambiguous. Germline values: CDR1 LGHNA, CDR2 YSLEER. The CDR3 runs 15 residues. V was shortened by 6 bases and J by 2 bases, with 14 bases between the two germline ends.

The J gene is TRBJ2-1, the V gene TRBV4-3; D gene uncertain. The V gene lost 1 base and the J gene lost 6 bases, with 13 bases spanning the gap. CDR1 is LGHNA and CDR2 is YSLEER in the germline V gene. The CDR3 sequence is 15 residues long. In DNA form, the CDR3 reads TGCGCCAGCAGCCAAGTCGGACCCACAAGCAATGAGCAGTTCTTC. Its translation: CASSQVGPTSNEQFF.

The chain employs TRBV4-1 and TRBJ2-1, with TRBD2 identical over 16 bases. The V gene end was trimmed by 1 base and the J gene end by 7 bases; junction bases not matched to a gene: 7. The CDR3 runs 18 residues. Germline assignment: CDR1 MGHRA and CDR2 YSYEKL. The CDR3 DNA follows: TGCGCCAGCAGCCAAGTGGACATGGGACTAGCGGGGGGGAATGAGCAGTTCTTC. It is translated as CASSQVDMGLAGGNEQFF.

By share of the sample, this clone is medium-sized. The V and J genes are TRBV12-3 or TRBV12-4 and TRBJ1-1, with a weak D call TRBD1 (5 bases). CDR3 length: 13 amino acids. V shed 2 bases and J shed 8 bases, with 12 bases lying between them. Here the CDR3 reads CASSLNRGREAFF. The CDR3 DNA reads TGTGCCAGCAGTTTAAATAGGGGAAGAGAAGCTTTCTTT.

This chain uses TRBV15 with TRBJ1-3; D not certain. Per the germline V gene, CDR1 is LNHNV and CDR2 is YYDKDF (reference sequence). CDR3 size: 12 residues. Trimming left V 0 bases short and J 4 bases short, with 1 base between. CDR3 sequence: CATSRDGNTIYF. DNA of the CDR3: TGTGCCACCAGCAGAGACGGAAACACCATATATTTT.

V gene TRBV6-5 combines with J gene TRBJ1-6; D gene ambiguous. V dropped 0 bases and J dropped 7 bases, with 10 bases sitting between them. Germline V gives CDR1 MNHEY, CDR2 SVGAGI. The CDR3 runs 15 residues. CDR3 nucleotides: TGTGCCAGCAGTTACTCGAGTGGTAGGAATTCACCCCTCCACTTT. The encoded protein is CASSYSSGRNSPLHF.

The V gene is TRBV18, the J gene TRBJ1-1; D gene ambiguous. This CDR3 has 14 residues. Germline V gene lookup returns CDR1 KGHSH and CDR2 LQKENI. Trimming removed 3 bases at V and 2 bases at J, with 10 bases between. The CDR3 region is CASSPAERNTEAFF. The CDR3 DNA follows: TGTGCCAGCTCACCGGCGGAGAGAAACACTGAAGCTTTCTTT.

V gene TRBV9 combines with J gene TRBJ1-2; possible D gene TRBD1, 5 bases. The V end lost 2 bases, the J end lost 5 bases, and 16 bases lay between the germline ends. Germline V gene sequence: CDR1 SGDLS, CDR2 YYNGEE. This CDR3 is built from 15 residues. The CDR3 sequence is CASSVTSEGRYGYTF. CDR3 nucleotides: TGTGCCAGCAGCGTTACCTCCGAGGGGAGGTATGGCTACACCTTC.